The clone carrying this T cell receptor (beta chain) was recorded a few times. This record comes from a study of blood T cell repertoires in COVID-19. Study-wide context: Acute and convalescent COVID-19 specimens originated in the United States, Italy and Spain. T cells, B-cell-depleted T cells, or PBMCs provided the cDNA or gDNA that served as material.

Produced via immunoSEQ multiplex PCR; TCRdb's table is partial and in-frame only. The table shows more than 120,000 clones, with roughly 84% occurring only once. Between the trimmed V and J ends, which lost 0 bases and 0 bases, there was a span of 12 bases. The CDR3 length is 17 residues. Germline V gene data show CDR1 as SGHRS and CDR2 as YFSETQ. J is TRBJ2-2 and V is TRBV5-1, with D perhaps TRBD2 (5 bases). The sequencing sample was made of peripheral blood. This receptor was obtained from a human donor in a cohort sampled during active COVID-19. The CDR3 reads CASSLAVTGSNTGELFF. For the CDR3, the DNA is TGCGCCAGCAGCTTGGCCGTGACGGGATCGAACACCGGGGAGCTGTTTTTT.